This record covers a single TCR beta chain. The sample originates from a study of blood T cell repertoires in COVID-19. Overall study: Donors in the United States, Italy and Spain gave samples during acute or convalescent COVID-19.

Profiled with immunoSEQ multiplex PCR; TCRdb holds only in-frame clones, not every one. The sample has some 530,000 clones, 75% to 90% seen once. The junction had 3 bases not matched to a gene; V was cut back by 1 base and J by 0 bases. The CDR3 sequence is 15 residues long. The germline V gene encodes CDR1 SGHDN and CDR2 FVKESK. The chain combines TRBV14 with TRBJ2-7, with 7 positions matching TRBD2. The TCR was taken from a woman aged 60-70 years who had recovered from COVID-19. The specimen sequenced was PBMCs or T cells enriched from blood (not recorded which). The CDR3 bases are TGTGCCAGCAGCCAAGTACGGGGGGACTCCTACGAGCAGTACTTC. The encoded protein is CASSQVRGDSYEQYF.